The clone carrying this TCR beta chain was detected only once. These data come from a study of blood T cell repertoires in COVID-19. Study in general: Samples of COVID-19 (acute and convalescent) were obtained from the United States, Italy and Spain. PBMCs, B-cell-depleted T cells, or T cells provided the cDNA or gDNA that made up the material.

The assay was immunoSEQ multiplex PCR, and TCRdb's table has in-frame clones only and misses some. Of approximately 33,000 clones detected, 70% to 90% appear once; the ten largest clones hold roughly 8.2%. V was clipped by 5 bases and J by 7 bases, with 11 bases between them. The CDR3 totals 12 residues. CDR1 and CDR2 from the germline V gene are MNHEY and SVGEGT. The gene calls are TRBV6-2 or TRBV6-3 and TRBJ1-2, with no clear D. This clonotype originated in a man aged 55 to 70 with COVID-19, enrolled during active disease. The sequenced sample was peripheral blood. CDR3 in amino acids: CASSTAAIGYTF. CDR3 DNA sequence: TGTGCCAGCAGTACCGCAGCGATTGGCTACACCTTC.